The rows below give T cell receptor beta chains drawn from one sample of a study of CD8+CD57+ T cells in acquired aplastic anemia. TCRdb used MiXCR to reprocess the reads, holding one entry per CDR3 protein. The sample has 200,000 or so distinct CDR3 sequences; 50% to 75% are singletons. The material sequenced was sorted CD4+, CD8+, or CD8+CD57+ T cells (not recorded which) from PBMCs. These receptors originate from a human donor with severe aplastic anemia or a healthy control (not recorded which). The CDR3 runs from the conserved cysteine through the conserved F or W. A D gene is named only where the DNA matches it firmly. The listing skips clone size in some rows; elsewhere it reads once, few, many or a size class.

CDR3: CASRGGTSGELFF
DNA: TGTGCCAGCAGGGGCGGGACTTCCGGGGAGCTGTTTTTC
size: .
V: TRBV2
J: TRBJ2-2
D: .

CDR3: CASSLVPPNTEAFF
DNA: TGCGCCAGCAGCTTGGTACCCCCGAACACTGAAGCTTTCTTT
size: .
V: TRBV5-1
J: TRBJ1-1
D: .

CDR3: CASSGGAGYEQYF
DNA: TGCGCCAGCAGCGGGGGGGCAGGATACGAGCAGTACTTC
size: once
V: TRBV5-1
J: TRBJ2-7
D: .

CDR3: CATSRTGSPYEQYF
DNA: TGTGCCACCAGCCGGACAGGGTCACCCTACGAGCAGTACTTC
size: .
V: TRBV15
J: TRBJ2-7
D: TRBD1

CDR3: CASNAPGTGVAGELFF
DNA: TGTGCCAGCAACGCCCCCGGGACAGGGGTGGCCGGGGAGCTGTTTTTT
size: .
V: TRBV7-9
J: TRBJ2-2
D: TRBD1

CDR3: CASSLGTGHHEQYF
DNA: TGTGCCAGCAGCTTAGGGACAGGGCACCACGAGCAGTACTTC
size: .
V: TRBV9
J: TRBJ2-7
D: TRBD1

CDR3: CASSFSVAGELFF
DNA: TGTGCCAGCAGCTTCTCAGTTGCCGGGGAGCTGTTTTTT
size: .
V: TRBV7-9
J: TRBJ2-2
D: .

CDR3: CASSPAAGRNPYEQYF
DNA: TGTGCCAGCAGCCCCGCGGCAGGGCGAAACCCCTACGAGCAGTACTTC
size: .
V: TRBV9
J: TRBJ2-7
D: .

CDR3: CAISDKGVTDTQYF
DNA: TGTGCCATCAGTGATAAGGGGGTCACAGATACGCAGTATTTT
size: .
V: TRBV10-3
J: TRBJ2-3
D: .

CDR3: CASLHSGTWSQTQYF
DNA: TGTGCCAGCCTTCATAGCGGGACATGGTCTCAGACCCAGTACTTC
size: .
V: TRBV2
J: TRBJ2-5
D: TRBD2

CDR3: CSVGQGGQPQHF
DNA: TGCAGCGTGGGACAGGGCGGGCAGCCCCAGCATTTT
size: .
V: TRBV29-1
J: TRBJ1-5
D: TRBD1

CDR3: CSARLKTGTWETQYF
DNA: TGCAGTGCTAGATTAAAGACAGGGACCTGGGAGACCCAGTACTTC
size: .
V: TRBV20-1
J: TRBJ2-5
D: TRBD1

CDR3: CASSAGQGRGEEQYF
DNA: TGTGCCAGCAGCGCTGGACAGGGAAGGGGTGAGGAGCAGTACTTC
size: .
V: TRBV7-3
J: TRBJ2-7
D: TRBD1

CDR3: CASRSNYEQYF
DNA: TGTGCCAGCAGGTCTAACTACGAGCAGTACTTC
size: .
V: TRBV7-3
J: TRBJ2-7
D: .

CDR3: CASSLRDSGRAIEQYF
DNA: TGTGCCAGCAGCTTGCGGGATAGCGGGAGAGCTATCGAGCAGTACTTC
size: .
V: TRBV7-2
J: TRBJ2-7
D: TRBD2

CDR3: CASSDRDSTF
DNA: TGTGCCAGCAGCGACCGGGACAGCACCTTC
size: once
V: TRBV9
J: TRBJ1-2
D: TRBD1

CDR3: CASSENTLGGYTF
DNA: TGTGCCAGCAGTGAGAACACTCTGGGTGGCTACACCTTC
size: .
V: TRBV2
J: TRBJ1-2
D: .

CDR3: CASSLASADLTYEQYF
DNA: TGCGCCAGCAGCTTGGCTAGCGCCGACCTAACCTACGAGCAGTACTTC
size: many
V: TRBV5-1
J: TRBJ2-7
D: .

CDR3: CATSGGTGDTHETQYF
DNA: TGTGCCACCAGCGGGGGGACAGGAGACACCCACGAGACCCAGTACTTC
size: many
V: TRBV15
J: TRBJ2-5
D: TRBD1

CDR3: CSTDGQVGEQYF
DNA: TGCAGCACCGACGGACAGGTGGGGGAGCAGTACTTC
size: once
V: TRBV29-1
J: TRBJ2-7
D: TRBD1

CDR3: CATSRGLDREANYGYTF
DNA: TGTGCCACCAGCAGAGGCCTTGACAGGGAGGCTAACTATGGCTACACCTTC
size: .
V: TRBV15
J: TRBJ1-2
D: TRBD1

CDR3: CASSLTWGLNYEQYF
DNA: TGTGCCAGCAGTTTAACCTGGGGGTTAAACTACGAGCAGTACTTC
size: .
V: TRBV12-3/TRBV12-4
J: TRBJ2-7
D: .